Shown below are 6 T cell receptor beta chains from a single sample sequenced in a study of cytomegalovirus exposure and HLA in healthy donors. In the PCR, 60 Vbeta and 13 Jbeta primers were used. The assay was immunoSEQ multiplex PCR, and TCRdb's table has in-frame clones only and misses some. The sample has just over 150,000 clones; approximately 84% are singletons. Sequenced sample: PBMCs. The source is a woman aged 18-29 years in good health and CMV-seronegative.

The V gene is TRBV5-1, the J gene TRBJ2-1, with 8 nucleotides matching TRBD2. The CDR3 is 14 residues long. V trimming: 0 bases; J trimming: 7 bases; junction bases outside the gene matches: 3. Germline V gene data show CDR1 as SGHRS and CDR2 as YFSETQ. In DNA form, the CDR3 reads TGCGCCAGCAGCTTGGAACGGGGGGGGAATGAGCAGTTCTTC. Translating gives CASSLERGGNEQFF. Full variable domain (remainder filled in from reference TRBV5-1 and TRBJ2-1): KAGVTQTPRYLIKTRGQQVTLSCSPISGHRSVSWYQQTPGQGLQFLFEYFSETQRNKGNFPGRFSGRQFSNSRSEMNVSTLELGDSALYLCASSLERGGNEQFFGPGTRLTVL.

The V call is TRBV5-4, the J call TRBJ2-5; D possibly corresponds to TRBD1 (5 bases). Germline V lookup: CDR1 SGHNT, CDR2 YYREEE (reference sequence). Trimming took off 0 bases at V and 4 bases at J, with 13 bases between the two ends. The CDR3 is made up of 15 amino acids. CDR3 sequence: CASSLADSPRETQYF. The CDR3 DNA reads as TGTGCCAGCAGCTTGGCCGACAGCCCCAGAGAGACCCAGTACTTC.

This chain uses TRBV7-2 with TRBJ1-3; 8 nucleotides agree with TRBD1. Germline CDR1 and CDR2: SGHTA and FQGNSA. The CDR3 is made up of 15 amino acids. V dropped 2 bases and J dropped 5; count of bases not matched to a gene: 5. CDR3 amino acids: CASSLLQGARNTIYF. The CDR3 coding sequence is TGTGCCAGCAGCTTACTCCAGGGGGCGAGAAACACCATATATTTT. Filled out from reference TRBV7-2 and TRBJ1-3, the complete variable domain reads GAGVSQSPSNKVTEKGKDVELRCDPISGHTALYWYRQSLGQGLEFLIYFQGNSAPDKSGLPSDRFSAERTGGSVSTLTIQRTQQEDSAVYLCASSLLQGARNTIYFGEGSWLTVV.

The rearrangement links TRBV10-3 to TRBJ2-7; D gene uncertain. V dropped 3 bases and J dropped 7 bases, with 13 bases sitting between them. The CDR3 is made up of 13 amino acids. From germline, CDR1 is ENHRY and CDR2 SYGVKD. The CDR3 sequence is CAISETDPREQYF. The CDR3 region has the DNA TGTGCCATCAGTGAAACGGATCCGCGGGAGCAGTACTTC.

This chain connects TRBV27 to TRBJ2-1, with a tentative D call TRBD2 (5 bases). V dropped 2 bases and J dropped 3 bases, with 14 bases sitting between them. Germline V CDR1 and CDR2: MNHEY, SMNVEV (reference sequence). The CDR3 spans 16 residues. The CDR3: CASSLGPGLGYNEQFF. The CDR3 bases are TGTGCCAGCAGTTTAGGACCGGGATTGGGCTACAATGAGCAGTTCTTC.

This chain connects TRBV6-1 to TRBJ2-7, with D perhaps TRBD2 (6 bases). Germline CDR1 is MNHNS and CDR2 is SASEGT. The V end was cut by 4 bases, the J end by 0 bases, with 16 bases between. The CDR3 totals 16 residues. CDR3 in amino acids: CASSALGGGSSYEQYF. The DNA of the CDR3 is TGTGCCAGCAGTGCTCTTGGTGGGGGGAGCTCCTACGAGCAGTACTTC.